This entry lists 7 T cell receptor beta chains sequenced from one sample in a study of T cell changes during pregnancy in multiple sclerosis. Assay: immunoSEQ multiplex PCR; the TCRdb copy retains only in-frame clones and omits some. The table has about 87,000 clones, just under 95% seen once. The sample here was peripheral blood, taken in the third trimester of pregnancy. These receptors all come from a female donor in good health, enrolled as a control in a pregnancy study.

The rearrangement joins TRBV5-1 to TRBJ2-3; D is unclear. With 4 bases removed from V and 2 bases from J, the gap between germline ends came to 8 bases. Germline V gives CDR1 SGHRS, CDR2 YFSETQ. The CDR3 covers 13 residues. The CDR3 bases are TGCGCCAGCAGCACGGGTCCCACAGATACGCAGTATTTT. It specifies CASSTGPTDTQYF.

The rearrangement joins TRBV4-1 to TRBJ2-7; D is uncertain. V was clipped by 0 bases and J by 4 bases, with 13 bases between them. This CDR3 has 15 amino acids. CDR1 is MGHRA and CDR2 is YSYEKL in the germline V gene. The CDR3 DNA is TGCGCCAGCAGCCAAGAATCCAGGTTCTCATACGAGCAGTACTTC. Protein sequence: CASSQESRFSYEQYF.

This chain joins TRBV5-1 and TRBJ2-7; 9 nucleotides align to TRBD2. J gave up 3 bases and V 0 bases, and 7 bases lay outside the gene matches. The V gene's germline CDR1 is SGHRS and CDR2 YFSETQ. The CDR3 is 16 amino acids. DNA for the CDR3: TGCGCCAGCAGCTTGGTGTCCGGGCGGGAGGGCTACGAGCAGTACTTC. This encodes CASSLVSGREGYEQYF.

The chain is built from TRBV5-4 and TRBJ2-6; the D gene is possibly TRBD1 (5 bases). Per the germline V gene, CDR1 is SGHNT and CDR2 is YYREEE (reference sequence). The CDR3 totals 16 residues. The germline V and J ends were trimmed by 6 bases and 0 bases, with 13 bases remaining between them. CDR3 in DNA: TGTGCCAGCACCATGGACATCAGCTCTGGGGCCAACGTCCTGACTTTC. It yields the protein CASTMDISSGANVLTF.

The CDR3 DNA follows: TGTGCCAGCAAGCCTAGCGGGCGGAATGAGCAGTTCTTC. Its translation: CASKPSGRNEQFF. J is TRBJ2-1 and V is TRBV2, with 8 bases matching TRBD2. The junction had 6 bases not matched to a gene; V was cut back by 7 bases and J by 7 bases. From germline, CDR1 is SNHLY and CDR2 FYNNEI. CDR3 size: 13 residues.

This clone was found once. The CDR3 loop reads CASSLVFPEAAYEQYF. In nucleotides, the CDR3 is TGCGCCAGCAGCTTGGTCTTTCCGGAAGCGGCCTACGAGCAGTACTTC. The chain recombines TRBV5-1 with TRBJ2-7, with a tentative D call TRBD2 (5 bases). The V gene's germline CDR1 is SGHRS and CDR2 YFSETQ. The ends were cut back, 0 bases at V and 2 bases at J, with 15 bases in the middle. The CDR3 sequence is 16 residues long.

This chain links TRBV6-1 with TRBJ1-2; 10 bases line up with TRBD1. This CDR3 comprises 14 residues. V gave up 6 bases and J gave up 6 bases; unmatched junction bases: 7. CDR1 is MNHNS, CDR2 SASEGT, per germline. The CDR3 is CASRLSDRGDGYTF. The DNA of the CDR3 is TGTGCCAGCAGACTCTCGGACAGGGGGGATGGCTACACCTTC.